The 9 T cell receptor beta chains below were found in one sample sequenced in a study of blood T cell repertoires in COVID-19. Only in-frame clones appear in the TCRdb table, and some are missing; sequencing was by immunoSEQ multiplex PCR. The data hold 6,000 or so clones, with roughly 82% observed a single time. Sample: peripheral blood. These receptors came from a human donor with active COVID-19. The donor label of this sample is uncertain.

This clone was counted only a few times. J is TRBJ2-1 and V is TRBV4-1, with D possibly TRBD2 on 5 matching bases. Trimming removed 1 base from V and 0 bases from J, with 7 bases in between. CDR3 length: 15 residues. From germline, CDR1 is MGHRA and CDR2 YSYEKL. The DNA for the CDR3 is TGCGCCAGCAGCCAAGGAGGGTTCTCCTACAATGAGCAGTTCTTC. This sequence encodes CASSQGGFSYNEQFF.

The chain carries TRBV15 and TRBJ2-5; possible D gene TRBD2, 7 bases. The germline gives CDR1 LNHNV, CDR2 YYDKDF (reference sequence). With 3 bases removed from V and 5 bases from J, the gap between germline ends came to 13 bases. The CDR3 is 14 amino acids. The DNA of the CDR3 is TGTGCCACCAGCAGTCTCAGGGGAGGGGAGACCCAGTACTTC. This codes for CATSSLRGGETQYF.

The CDR3 DNA sequence: TGTGCCAGCAGCTTCCAGGGGAATAGACCAGATACGCAGTATTTT. This gives the protein CASSFQGNRPDTQYF. The chain has TRBV5-5 and TRBJ2-3, with D maybe TRBD1 (6 bases). Trimming removed 2 bases from V and 4 bases from J, with 14 bases in between. Germline values: CDR1 SGHKS, CDR2 YYEKEE (reference sequence). This CDR3 region has 15 residues.

This clone was detected once. The V and J genes are TRBV5-1 and TRBJ2-7; a possible D gene is TRBD1 (7 bases). CDR3 length equals 14 residues. The germline CDR1 and CDR2 sequences are SGHRS and YFSETQ. The V and J ends lost 4 bases and 2 bases respectively, with 13 bases between them. In DNA form, the CDR3 reads TGCGCCAGCAGCCTGGAGGGACAGACCTACGAGCAGTACTTC. Its protein is CASSLEGQTYEQYF.

The chain employs TRBV7-9 and TRBJ1-1; D is perhaps TRBD1 (6 bases). This CDR3 region has 14 residues. Germline CDR1 reads SEHNR; CDR2 reads FQNEAQ (reference sequence). V lost 5 bases and J lost 1, with 11 bases in between. The CDR3 sequence is CASSPYRENTEAFF. The CDR3, as DNA: TGTGCCAGCAGCCCATACAGGGAGAACACTGAAGCTTTCTTT. Full variable domain (missing parts from reference TRBV7-9 and TRBJ1-1): DTGVSQNPRHKITKRGQNVTFRCDPISEHNRLYWYRQTLGQGPEFLTYFQNEAQLEKSRLLSDRFSAERPKGSFSTLEIQRTEQGDSAMYLCASSPYRENTEAFFGQGTRLTVV.

This chain uses TRBV6-5 with TRBJ2-3; a possible D gene is TRBD1 (5 bases). V was pared by 8 bases and J by 2 bases, with 17 bases between. The length of the CDR3 is 15 residues. Germline values: CDR1 MNHEY, CDR2 SVGAGI. The CDR3: CASSVGQGITDTQYF. CDR3 in DNA: TGTGCCAGCTCGGTTGGGCAGGGAATCACAGATACGCAGTATTTT.

The chain combines TRBV4-3 with TRBJ1-2; D is unclear. The V end lost 0 bases, the J end lost 8 bases, and 19 bases lay between the germline ends. The length of the CDR3 is 16 residues. Per the germline V gene, CDR1 is LGHNA and CDR2 is YSLEER. CDR3 nucleotides: TGCGCCAGCAGCCAAGATATGGCGGTAGTTTCTGGCGGCTACACCTTC. The encoded protein is CASSQDMAVVSGGYTF.

J is TRBJ2-3 and V is TRBV7-8; D may be TRBD1 (6 bases). The CDR3 extends over 13 amino acids. CDR1 is SGHVS, CDR2 FQNEAQ, per germline. V was clipped by 3 bases and J by 4 bases, with 8 bases between them. The CDR3 spells CASSFTGSDTQYF. Here the CDR3 DNA reads TGTGCCAGCAGCTTTACAGGGTCAGATACGCAGTATTTT. The entire variable domain, with the rest obtained from reference TRBV7-8 and TRBJ2-3, is as follows: GAGVSQSPRYKVAKRGQDVALRCDPISGHVSLFWYQQALGQGPEFLTYFQNEAQLDKSGLPSDRFFAERPEGSVSTLKIQRTQQEDSAVYLCASSFTGSDTQYFGPGTRLTVL.

This sequence joins TRBV6-5 and TRBJ2-7; 9 positions match TRBD1. Germline CDR1 MNHEY, CDR2 SVGAGI. V shed 4 bases, J shed 6 bases, and the junction held 1 base outside the gene matches. The CDR3 runs to 12 residues. CDR3 DNA: TGTGCCAGCAGTTGGGGACAGGGCGAGCAGTACTTC. Its protein product is CASSWGQGEQYF.